The 29 T cell receptor beta chains in this list originate from one sample, sequenced in a study of CD8+CD57+ T cells in acquired aplastic anemia. An expansion of CD8+CD57+ cells by flow cytometry had been shown in patients chosen for sequencing. Genomic DNA served as template for TCR beta VDJ and CDR3 profiling. TCRdb reanalysed the reads using MiXCR and keeps one entry per CDR3 protein. The sample records 450,000 to 600,000 distinct CDR3 sequences, around 33% being singletons. Sequencing was performed on sorted CD4+, CD8+, or CD8+CD57+ T cells (not recorded which) from PBMCs. These receptors were collected from a human donor with aplastic anemia.

This chain uses TRBV11-2 with TRBJ2-2; 10 nucleotides line up with TRBD1. The CDR3 spans 16 residues. J was trimmed by 4 bases and V by 2 bases; bases with no gene match: 4. Germline lookup yields CDR1 SGHAT and CDR2 FQNNGV. The CDR3 protein is CASSLKTGGSTGELFF. In DNA form, the CDR3 reads TGTGCCAGCAGCTTAAAGACAGGGGGCAGCACCGGGGAGCTGTTTTTT.

This clonotype has at least ten counts. The chain links TRBV15 to TRBJ2-1; D is undetermined. Germline CDR1 reads LNHNV; CDR2 reads YYDKDF (reference sequence). The CDR3 contains 12 residues. With 0 bases removed from V and 10 bases from J, the gap between germline ends came to 7 bases. CDR3 DNA: TGTGCCACCAGCAGAGATGACACAGAGCAGTTCTTC. This translates into CATSRDDTEQFF.

At least ten counts were recorded for this clonotype. The chain couples TRBV24-1 to TRBJ2-3; 10 nucleotides agree with TRBD2. The length of the CDR3 is 17 residues. After removal of 3 bases from V and 1 base from J, the junction contained 6 bases not matched to a gene. Germline V lookup: CDR1 KGHDR, CDR2 SFDVKD. CDR3 amino acids: CATSDKASGGGTDTQYF. The DNA of the CDR3 is TGTGCCACCAGTGATAAGGCTAGCGGGGGAGGCACAGATACGCAGTATTTT.

This clonotype was observed at least ten times. The V call is TRBV10-3, the J call TRBJ2-1; no definite D call. CDR3 length: 13 amino acids. Germline lookup yields CDR1 ENHRY and CDR2 SYGVKD. V gave up 7 bases and J gave up 4 bases, with 11 bases separating them. CDR3 amino acids: CAINFDGYNEQFF. The CDR3, as DNA: TGTGCCATCAATTTCGACGGTTACAATGAGCAGTTCTTC.

The chain combines TRBV4-3 with TRBJ1-6, with D maybe TRBD1 (6 bases). V dropped 0 bases and J dropped 8 bases, with 14 bases sitting between them. Germline CDR1 is LGHNA and CDR2 is YSLEER. The CDR3 length is 16 residues. The CDR3 is CASSQDKGGWYSPLHF. In nucleotides, the CDR3 is TGCGCCAGCAGCCAAGATAAAGGGGGGTGGTATTCACCCCTCCACTTT.

Concerning this clonotype: Since a much larger clone is just one base distant, this may be a read error. The conserved closing phenylalanine or tryptophan is absent in this CDR3, likely reflecting a read error. The chain joins TRBV29-1 to TRBJ2-3, with 7 bases aligning to TRBD1. The CDR3 is 14 amino acids. Looked up from germline, CDR1 is SQVTM and CDR2 is ANQGSEA. V was clipped by 6 bases and J by 0 bases; unmatched bases: 6. The CDR3 is CSVVGTASTDTQYL. The CDR3 nucleotides are TGCAGCGTGGTCGGGACAGCCAGCACAGATACGCAGTATCTT.

This clonotype appeared many times. The chain has TRBV7-2 and TRBJ1-5; 7 nucleotides match TRBD1. Per the germline V gene, CDR1 is SGHTA and CDR2 is FQGNSA. The ends lost 2 bases at V and 6 bases at J; junction bases unmatched: 4. This CDR3 has 14 residues. The chain's CDR3 is CASSLTGVVQPQHF. In nucleotides, the CDR3 is TGTGCCAGCAGCTTAACAGGGGTCGTTCAGCCCCAGCATTTT.

The sample holds many counts of this clonotype. The V and J genes are TRBV20-1 and TRBJ1-6; D unclear. Germline values: CDR1 DFQATT, CDR2 SNEGSKA (reference sequence). V dropped 6 bases and J dropped 8 bases, with 14 bases sitting between them. This CDR3 comprises 13 residues. The CDR3 sequence: CSANNAGDSPLHF. In nucleotides, the CDR3 is TGCAGTGCCAATAACGCGGGCGATTCACCCCTCCACTTT.

In the case of this clonotype: A single base separates this from a much larger clone, so it may be a read error. This chain connects TRBV19 to TRBJ1-3; 7 bases match TRBD1. The CDR3 is made up of 15 amino acids. Germline V gene data show CDR1 as LNHDA and CDR2 as SQIVND (reference sequence). V was pared by 5 bases and J by 4 bases, with 8 bases of the junction left unmatched. CDR3 amino acids: CASSFQGDTGNTIYF. For the CDR3, the DNA is TGTGCCAGTAGTTTCCAGGGGGATACGGGAAACACCATATATTTT. Full variable domain (rest looked up from reference TRBV19 and TRBJ1-3): DGGITQSPKYLFRKEGQNVTLSCEQNLNHDAMYWYRQDPGQGLRLIYYSQIVNDFQKGDIAEGYSVSREKKESFPLTVTSAQKNPTAFYLCASSFQGDTGNTIYFGEGSWLTVV.

Comments on this clonotype: Compared with germline, one end of the junction differs, possibly owing to a read error. The chain links TRBV7-3 to TRBJ2-1, with D possibly TRBD1 on 6 matching bases. Germline values: CDR1 SGHTA, CDR2 FQGTGA. The CDR3 length is 11 residues. This chain's CDR3 is CASSLRQVRIF. CDR3 sequence (DNA): TGTGCCAGCAGCCTTAGACAGGTCCGGATCTTC.

In this sample, this clonotype turned up a few times. Given a much more abundant clone one base away, this may be a read error. CDR3 region: CSAGAESNQPQHF. CDR3 DNA sequence: TGCAGTGCGGGAGCCGAGAGCAATCAGCCCCAGCATTTT. The rearrangement links TRBV20-1 to TRBJ1-5; D uncertain. With 6 bases removed from V and 1 base from J, the gap between germline ends came to 10 bases. CDR1 is DFQATT and CDR2 is SNEGSKA in the germline V gene (reference sequence). This CDR3 contains 13 residues.

With respect to this clonotype: One base away lies a much larger clone, so this may be a sequencing read error. The V call is TRBV7-2, the J call TRBJ1-5; D gene ambiguous. V was pared by 1 base and J by 4 bases, with 11 bases between. The CDR3 contains 15 residues. Germline V gene lookup returns CDR1 SGHTA and CDR2 FQGNSA. The chain's CDR3 is CASSLVGRVNQPQHF. The DNA of the CDR3 is TGTGCCAGCAGCTTAGTAGGACGGGTGAATCAGCCCCAGCATTTT.

This clonotype was seen a few times. V and J are TRBV9 and TRBJ2-7, with TRBD2 as a possible D gene (6 bases). Trimming left V 4 bases short and J 3 bases short, with 23 bases between. The CDR3 totals 17 residues. Germline V gene sequence: CDR1 SGDLS, CDR2 YYNGEE. The CDR3 region is CASSSEGGSGEGYEQYF. In nucleotides, the CDR3 is TGTGCCAGCAGCTCCGAAGGTGGCTCGGGAGAAGGCTACGAGCAGTACTTC.

This clonotype was seen at least ten times. The gene calls are TRBV7-9 and TRBJ2-1; 11 bases agree with TRBD2. Germline CDR1 SEHNR, CDR2 FQNEAQ (reference sequence). The CDR3 covers 14 residues. V was clipped by 6 bases and J by 9 bases; unmatched bases: 7. The CDR3 DNA is TGTGCCAGCAGTACCTATCTAGCGGGAGGTGAGCAGTTCTTC. Protein: CASSTYLAGGEQFF.

Turning to this clonotype: Since a much larger clone is just one base distant, this may be a read error. V usage is TRBV19 and J usage is TRBJ1-4; D gene ambiguous. Germline CDR1 is LNHDA and CDR2 is SQIVND (reference sequence). This CDR3 has 13 residues. The V end was cut by 3 bases, the J end by 8 bases, with 10 bases between. The CDR3 DNA reads TGTGCCAGTAGTATCGGGGAACGGGAAAAACTGTTTTTT. The encoded protein is CASSIGEREKLFF. Together with reference TRBV19 and TRBJ1-4, the CDR3 gives the full variable domain: DGGITQSPKYLFRKEGQNVTLSCEQNLNHDAMYWYRQDPGQGLRLIYYSQIVNDFQKGDIAEGYSVSREKKESFPLTVTSAQKNPTAFYLCASSIGEREKLFFGSGTQLSVL.

V usage is TRBV3-1 and J usage is TRBJ2-7; perhaps TRBD1 as D (5 bases). Trimming removed 1 base from V and 7 bases from J, with 14 bases in between. Germline assignment: CDR1 LGHDT and CDR2 YNNKEL (reference sequence). This CDR3 has 14 residues. This CDR3 is CASSQVSRANEQYF. The CDR3 nucleotides read TGTGCCAGCAGCCAAGTCAGCAGGGCCAATGAGCAGTACTTC.

The rearrangement links TRBV10-1 to TRBJ2-5, with D hard to call. This CDR3 is built from 16 residues. CDR1 and CDR2 (germline): WNHNN, SYGVQD (reference sequence). Trimming took 5 bases from V and 7 from J, leaving 23 bases between them. The CDR3 loop reads CASSYPYSTQGGTQYF. For the CDR3, the DNA is TGCGCCAGCAGTTACCCCTACTCGACCCAAGGTGGGACCCAGTACTTC.

In its sample, this clonotype was seen many times. The J gene is TRBJ1-6, the V gene TRBV24-1; no clear D gene. V dropped 5 bases and J dropped 9 bases, with 13 bases sitting between them. The germline V gene has CDR1 KGHDR and CDR2 SFDVKD. The CDR3 runs 14 residues. CDR3 bases: TGTGCCACCAGTGTCTTGGAGCCTCGTTCACCCCTCCACTTT. Translation gives CATSVLEPRSPLHF.

With regard to this clonotype: A read error may explain this, as a much larger clone is one base away. Here the CDR3 omits its conserved ending phenylalanine or tryptophan, so a read error is the likely source. The rearrangement joins TRBV20-1 to TRBJ1-1; TRBD1 matches 8 bases. Germline trimming cut 4 bases from V and 5 bases from J; bases unmatched to any gene: 6. This CDR3 is built from 13 residues. The germline gives CDR1 DFQATT, CDR2 SNEGSKA (reference sequence). In DNA, the CDR3 is TGCAGTGCTATCCGACAGGGGAGGACTGAAGCTTTCCTT. Translation gives CSAIRQGRTEAFL.

This clonotype appeared a few times. CDR3 bases: TGTGCCTGGAGGGGGGGGCCAAATGAGCAGTTCTTC. Translating gives CAWRGGPNEQFF. The rearrangement joins TRBV30 to TRBJ2-1, with a tentative D call TRBD2 (7 bases). Trimming took 3 bases from V and 7 from J, leaving 10 bases between them. Germline-derived CDR1 and CDR2 are GTSNPN and SVGIG (reference sequence). The CDR3 contains 12 residues.

This clonotype was seen only a few times. V gene TRBV4-3 combines with J gene TRBJ2-7; 8 bases are shared with TRBD1. CDR1 is LGHNA, CDR2 YSLEER, per germline. V shed 1 base and J 0 bases; nucleotides not matched to a gene: 2. The CDR3 sequence is 15 residues long. CDR3 in amino acids: CASSQGQGPSYEQYF. The DNA of the CDR3 is TGCGCCAGCAGCCAAGGACAGGGGCCCTCCTACGAGCAGTACTTC.

The sample holds one count of this clonotype. The rearrangement uses TRBV10-3 and TRBJ1-1, with TRBD1 as a possible D gene (5 bases). Germline V gene sequence: CDR1 ENHRY, CDR2 SYGVKD. V shed 2 bases and J shed 0 bases, with 7 bases lying between them. The CDR3 runs 14 residues. The CDR3 sequence is CAISEGGLNTEAFF. CDR3 nucleotides: TGTGCCATCAGTGAGGGGGGATTGAACACTGAAGCTTTCTTT.

The genes are TRBV15 and TRBJ2-1; 8 bases match TRBD1. With 3 bases clipped from V and 6 bases from J, the junction kept 4 bases outside the gene matches. The CDR3 loop spans 14 amino acids. Germline CDR1 is LNHNV and CDR2 is YYDKDF (reference sequence). CDR3 region: CATSSETGGNEQFF. The CDR3 nucleotides are TGTGCCACCAGCAGTGAAACAGGGGGCAATGAGCAGTTCTTC.

In regard to this clonotype: Mismatch with germline at one junction end may stem from a read error. The V call is TRBV6-1, the J call TRBJ2-5, with D hard to call. The CDR3 extends over 11 amino acids. CDR1 and CDR2 (germline): MNHNS, SASEGT. The CDR3 nucleotides read TGTGCCAGCAGTGAAGAGGGAAGCGAATCATTC. It codes for CASSEEGSESF.

This clonotype has more than one count but fewer than ten. The rearrangement joins TRBV20-1 to TRBJ2-3, with 10 bases aligning to TRBD2. V trimming: 3 bases; J trimming: 3 bases; junction bases outside the gene matches: 3. CDR3 length: 14 residues. Germline CDR1 is DFQATT and CDR2 is SNEGSKA (reference sequence). The CDR3 sequence is CSASTSGNTDTQYF. CDR3 sequence (DNA): TGCAGTGCTAGTACTAGCGGGAATACAGATACGCAGTATTTT.

The rearrangement uses TRBV19 and TRBJ1-1; 9 bases are a match to TRBD1. This CDR3 comprises 17 residues. J lost 4 bases, V lost 4 bases, and 13 bases had no gene match. Germline values: CDR1 LNHDA, CDR2 SQIVND (reference sequence). The CDR3 DNA sequence: TGTGCCAGTAGTACCCACGGACAGGGGATATCGGGCACTGAAGCTTTCTTT. Amino acid sequence: CASSTHGQGISGTEAFF.

In regard to this clonotype: This may stem from a read error, because a much larger clone lies one nucleotide away. This sequence joins TRBV19 and TRBJ2-5, with D possibly TRBD1 on 5 matching bases. V gave up 3 bases and J gave up 4 bases, with 15 bases separating them. Germline CDR1 and CDR2: LNHDA and SQIVND (reference sequence). The CDR3 is 15 amino acids. The CDR3, as DNA: TGTGCCAGTAGTATGCTGGCAGGGATTAGAGAGACCCAGTACTTC. Its translation is CASSMLAGIRETQYF.

The rearrangement joins TRBV6-5 to TRBJ2-5; D not resolved. V was pared by 0 bases and J by 2 bases, with 7 bases between. The germline gives CDR1 MNHEY, CDR2 SVGAGI. This CDR3 comprises 14 residues. The CDR3 region is CASSYSRRQETQYF. In nucleotides, the CDR3 is TGTGCCAGCAGTTACTCGAGGCGGCAAGAGACCCAGTACTTC.

The count of this clonotype is one. This chain joins TRBV7-9 and TRBJ1-2, with TRBD1 matching 7 bases. CDR1 and CDR2 from the germline V gene are SEHNR and FQNEAQ (reference sequence). This CDR3 is built from 14 residues. V was clipped by 6 bases and J by 5 bases; unmatched bases: 9. The DNA of the CDR3 is TGTGCCAGCAGTAGAGACCAGGGGGTATATGGCTACACCTTC. Protein sequence: CASSRDQGVYGYTF.